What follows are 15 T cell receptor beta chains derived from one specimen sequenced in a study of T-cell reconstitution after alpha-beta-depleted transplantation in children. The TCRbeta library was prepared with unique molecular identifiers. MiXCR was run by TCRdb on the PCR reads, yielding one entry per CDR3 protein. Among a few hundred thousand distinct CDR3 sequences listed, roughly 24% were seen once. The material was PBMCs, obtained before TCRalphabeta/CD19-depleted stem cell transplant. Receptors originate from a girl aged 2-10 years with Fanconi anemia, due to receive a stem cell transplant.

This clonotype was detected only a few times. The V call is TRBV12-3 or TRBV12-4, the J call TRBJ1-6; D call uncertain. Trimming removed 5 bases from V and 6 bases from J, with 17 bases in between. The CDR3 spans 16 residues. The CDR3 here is CASSLHGSNRNSPLHF. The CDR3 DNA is TGTGCCAGCAGTCTCCACGGTTCAAACCGTAATTCACCCCTCCACTTT.

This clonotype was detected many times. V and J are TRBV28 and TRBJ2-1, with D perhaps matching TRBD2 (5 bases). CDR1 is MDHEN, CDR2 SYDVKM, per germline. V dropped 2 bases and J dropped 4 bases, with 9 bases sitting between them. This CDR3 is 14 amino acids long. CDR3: CASSLAGYYNEQFF. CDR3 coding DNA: TGTGCCAGCAGTTTAGCGGGTTATTACAATGAGCAGTTCTTC.

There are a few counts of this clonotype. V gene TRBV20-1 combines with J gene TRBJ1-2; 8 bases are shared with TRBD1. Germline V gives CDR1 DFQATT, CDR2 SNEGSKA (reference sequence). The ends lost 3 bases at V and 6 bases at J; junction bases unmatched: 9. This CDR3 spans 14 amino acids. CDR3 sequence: CSARDRTGRDGYTF. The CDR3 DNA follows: TGCAGTGCTAGGGACCGGACAGGGCGAGATGGCTACACCTTC.

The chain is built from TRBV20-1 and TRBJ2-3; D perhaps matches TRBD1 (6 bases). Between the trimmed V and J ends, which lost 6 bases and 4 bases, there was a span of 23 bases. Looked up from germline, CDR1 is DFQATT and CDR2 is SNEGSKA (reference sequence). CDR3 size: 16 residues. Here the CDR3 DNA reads TGCAGTGCGCCCACCCTACAGGGTTTGGTGGCAGATACGCAGTATTTT. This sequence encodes CSAPTLQGLVADTQYF.

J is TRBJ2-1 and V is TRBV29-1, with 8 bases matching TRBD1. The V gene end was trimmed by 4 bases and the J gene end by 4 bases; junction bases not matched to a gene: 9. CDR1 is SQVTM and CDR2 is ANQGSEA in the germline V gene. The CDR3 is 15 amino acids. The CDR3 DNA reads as TGCAGCGTTGCCGAGCCGGGACAGGTATACAATGAGCAGTTCTTC. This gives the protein CSVAEPGQVYNEQFF.

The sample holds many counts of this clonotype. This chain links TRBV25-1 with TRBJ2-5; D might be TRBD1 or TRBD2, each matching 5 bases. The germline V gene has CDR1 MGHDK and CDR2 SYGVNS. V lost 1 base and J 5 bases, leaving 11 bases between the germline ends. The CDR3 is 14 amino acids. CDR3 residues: CASSESGRRETQYF. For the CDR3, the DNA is TGTGCCAGCAGTGAATCGGGGCGCAGGGAGACCCAGTACTTC.

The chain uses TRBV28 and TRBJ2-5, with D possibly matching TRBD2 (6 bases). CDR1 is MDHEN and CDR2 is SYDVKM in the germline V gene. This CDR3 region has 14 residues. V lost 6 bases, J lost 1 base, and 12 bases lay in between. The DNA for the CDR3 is TGTGCCAGCAGCGGGACTTGGGCCCAAGAGACCCAGTACTTC. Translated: CASSGTWAQETQYF.

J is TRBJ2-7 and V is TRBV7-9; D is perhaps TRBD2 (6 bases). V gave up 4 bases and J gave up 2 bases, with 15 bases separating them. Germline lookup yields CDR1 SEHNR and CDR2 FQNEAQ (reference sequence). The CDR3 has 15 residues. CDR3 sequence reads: CASSSSRDSAYEQYF. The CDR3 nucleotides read TGTGCCAGCAGCTCGTCCCGGGACTCAGCCTACGAGCAGTACTTC.

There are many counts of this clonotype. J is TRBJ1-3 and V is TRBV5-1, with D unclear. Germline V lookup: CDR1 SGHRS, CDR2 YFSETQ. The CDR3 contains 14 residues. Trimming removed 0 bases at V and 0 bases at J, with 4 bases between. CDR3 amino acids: CASSLDSSGNTIYF. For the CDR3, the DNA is TGCGCCAGCAGCTTGGACAGCTCTGGAAACACCATATATTTT.

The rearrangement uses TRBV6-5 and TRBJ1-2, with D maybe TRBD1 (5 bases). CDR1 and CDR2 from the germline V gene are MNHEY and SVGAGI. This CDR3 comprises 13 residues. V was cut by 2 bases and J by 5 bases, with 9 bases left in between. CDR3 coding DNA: TGTGCCAGCAGTTACGGGGAGGGGTATGGCTACACCTTC. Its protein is CASSYGEGYGYTF.

CDR3 in DNA: TGCAGTGCTAGAGATCTACGGGGAGGGAACACCGGGGAGCTGTTTTTT. As protein: CSARDLRGGNTGELFF. V is TRBV20-1 and J is TRBJ2-2; TRBD2 is a possible D gene (6 bases). Germline V gene data show CDR1 as DFQATT and CDR2 as SNEGSKA (reference sequence). V was cut by 0 bases and J by 1 base, with 12 bases left in between. The CDR3 is 16 amino acids.

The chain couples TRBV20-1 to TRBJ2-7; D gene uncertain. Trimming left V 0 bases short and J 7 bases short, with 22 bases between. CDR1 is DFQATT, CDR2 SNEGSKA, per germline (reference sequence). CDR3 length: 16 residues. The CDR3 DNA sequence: TGCAGTGCTAGAGATGATCTAGGAGCCTCTATGAGTGAGCAGTACTTC. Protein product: CSARDDLGASMSEQYF.

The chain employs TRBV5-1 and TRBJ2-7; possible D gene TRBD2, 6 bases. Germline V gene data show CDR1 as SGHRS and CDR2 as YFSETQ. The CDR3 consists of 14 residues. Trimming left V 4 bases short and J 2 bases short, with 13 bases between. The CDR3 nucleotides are TGCGCCAGCAGCCAGGCGGAGGGCACCTACGAGCAGTACTTC. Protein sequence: CASSQAEGTYEQYF.

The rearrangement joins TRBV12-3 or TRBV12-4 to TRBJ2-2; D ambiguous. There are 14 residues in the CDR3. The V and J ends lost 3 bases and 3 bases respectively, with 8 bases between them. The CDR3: CASSFGGYTGELFF. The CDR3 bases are TGTGCCAGCAGTTTCGGCGGCTACACCGGGGAGCTGTTTTTT.

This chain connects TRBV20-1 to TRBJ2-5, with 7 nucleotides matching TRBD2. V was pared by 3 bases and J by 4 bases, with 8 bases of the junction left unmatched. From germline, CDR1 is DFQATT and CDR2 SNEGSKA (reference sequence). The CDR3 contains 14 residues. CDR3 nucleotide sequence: TGCAGTGCTAGGGGGACTACAAGGGGAGAGACCCAGTACTTC. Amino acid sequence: CSARGTTRGETQYF.